The rows below give T cell receptor beta chains drawn from one sample of a study of blood T cell repertoires in COVID-19. The repertoire was sequenced with immunoSEQ multiplex PCR; TCRdb's copy has only in-frame clones and lacks some. The table has some 350,000 clones, around 87% seen once. Sequencing input: PBMCs or T cells enriched from blood (not recorded which). The receptors derive from a man younger than 35 who had recovered from COVID-19. Both conserved end residues are part of each CDR3. D genes are given only for firm matches. Clone size, where shown, is once, few, many, or a class for clones that have expanded.

CDR3nt | CDR3aa | d_gene | j_gene | v_gene | abundance | len
TGTGCCACCAGCAGAGATGGGGGAGGGACAGATACGCAGTATTTT | CATSRDGGGTDTQYF | TRBD2 | TRBJ2-3 | TRBV15 | NA | 15
TGCAGCGTCGTCCCGGGACAGACTATATCCGAGCAGTACTTC | CSVVPGQTISEQYF | TRBD1 | TRBJ2-7 | TRBV29-1 | NA | 14
TGTGCCAGCAGCTTAGGCTCGGGGGACACCATATATTTT | CASSLGSGDTIYF | NA | TRBJ1-3 | TRBV11-3 | NA | 13
TGTGCCAGCAGCTTAAACGCCGGGACATCACAAGAGACCCAGTACTTC | CASSLNAGTSQETQYF | NA | TRBJ2-5 | TRBV11-2 | NA | 16
TGTGCCAGTAGTAGGGGACAGAATGAAAACATTCAGTACTTC | CASSRGQNENIQYF | TRBD1 | TRBJ2-4 | TRBV19 | NA | 14
TGTGCCAGCAGCTCACAACAGGGTTTACGTGGGGCCAACGTCCTGACTTTC | CASSSQQGLRGANVLTF | NA | TRBJ2-6 | TRBV5-6 | NA | 17
TGTGCCAGCAGCTTAGCTTCGACTAGCGGGTCGACGCAGTATTTT | CASSLASTSGSTQYF | TRBD2 | TRBJ2-3 | TRBV11-1 | NA | 15
TGTGCCAGCAGTAGTTCAGGGGCCGCCACAGATACGCAGTATTTT | CASSSSGAATDTQYF | NA | TRBJ2-3 | TRBV27 | NA | 15
TGTGCCAGCAGTCAATATACAGGGGGTTCCTACGAGCAGTACTTC | CASSQYTGGSYEQYF | TRBD1 | TRBJ2-7 | TRBV6-5 | once | 15
TGTGCCAGCAGCCTGGGACAGAACTACGAGCAGTACTTC | CASSLGQNYEQYF | TRBD1 | TRBJ2-7 | TRBV7-8 | NA | 13
TGTGCCAGCAGCTTCCCCCACCTCGGGGGGGAAGGAGAGACCCAGTACTTC | CASSFPHLGGEGETQYF | TRBD2 | TRBJ2-5 | TRBV7-3 | NA | 17
TGCGCCAGCAGCCAAGAGGGGGGCAATGAGCAGTTCTTC | CASSQEGGNEQFF | NA | TRBJ2-1 | TRBV4-1 | NA | 13
TGCGCCAGCAGCTTGGCCCCGGGACTACTTACCGGGGAGCTGTTTTTT | CASSLAPGLLTGELFF | TRBD2 | TRBJ2-2 | TRBV5-1 | NA | 16
TGTGCCGGGTACAGGGGCCTCGATGTGCGCTCTGGAAACACCATATATTTT | CAGYRGLDVRSGNTIYF | TRBD1 | TRBJ1-3 | TRBV30 | NA | 17
TGTGCCAGCAGCCCCGACAGGGGGGCAGATACGCAGTATTTT | CASSPDRGADTQYF | TRBD1 | TRBJ2-3 | TRBV7-9 | NA | 14
TGCGCCAGCAGCTTGGAAAATAGCAGGGACACCGGGGAGCTGTTTTTT | CASSLENSRDTGELFF | NA | TRBJ2-2 | TRBV5-1 | NA | 16
TGCGCCAGCAGCCGCGGGGGCGCGGACACCGGGGAGCTGTTTTTT | CASSRGGADTGELFF | NA | TRBJ2-2 | TRBV4-1 | NA | 15
TGTGCCAGCAGTTTAGAATTTTTATCGGGGTCGAATCAGCCCCAGCATTTT | CASSLEFLSGSNQPQHF | NA | TRBJ1-5 | TRBV28 | NA | 17
TGTGCCAGCAGCGTTAGCGGGGGCCCCTACGAGCAGTACTTC | CASSVSGGPYEQYF | TRBD2 | TRBJ2-7 | TRBV9 | NA | 14
TGTGCCACCAGTGGTTTTACGGACTGGACCTTC | CATSGFTDWTF | NA | TRBJ1-2 | TRBV24-1 | once | 11